The 8 T cell receptor beta chains given below trace back to one sample, sequenced in a study of cytomegalovirus exposure and HLA in healthy donors. A multiplex PCR was run with 60 Vbeta primers and 13 Jbeta primers. The table came from immunoSEQ multiplex PCR; TCRdb's copy has only in-frame clones and leaves some out. The sample includes roughly 160,000 clones, 70% to 90% of them seen just once. The sample comprised PBMCs. The receptors were sampled from a male donor in good health and CMV-seronegative.

This clone was detected a few times. The chain combines TRBV5-1 with TRBJ1-1, with D possibly TRBD1 on 5 matching bases. The CDR3 extends over 15 amino acids. Trimming took 5 bases from V and 4 from J, leaving 18 bases between them. Germline CDR1 SGHRS, CDR2 YFSETQ. The DNA of the CDR3 is TGCGCCAGCAGGGGGCTCTGGGATCCGACCACTGAAGCTTTCTTT. Amino acid sequence: CASRGLWDPTTEAFF.

J is TRBJ1-3 and V is TRBV4-3; D remains unclear. In germline, CDR1 is LGHNA, CDR2 YSLEER. The CDR3 spans 16 residues. Trimming left V 0 bases short and J 0 bases short, with 9 bases between. The CDR3 nucleotides are TGCGCCAGCAGCCAAGATCCGAAGAGCTCTGGAAACACCATATATTTT. Amino acid sequence: CASSQDPKSSGNTIYF.

The chain employs TRBV5-1 and TRBJ2-5; D may be TRBD2 (6 bases). Germline V gives CDR1 SGHRS, CDR2 YFSETQ. The CDR3 has 15 amino acids. Trimming took off 4 bases at V and 5 bases at J, with 18 bases between the two ends. CDR3 nucleotide sequence: TGCGCCAGCAGCATCGGCGGGGACCGGGGGGAGACCCAGTACTTC. Its translation is CASSIGGDRGETQYF. Together with reference TRBV5-1 and TRBJ2-5, the CDR3 gives the full variable domain: KAGVTQTPRYLIKTRGQQVTLSCSPISGHRSVSWYQQTPGQGLQFLFEYFSETQRNKGNFPGRFSGRQFSNSRSEMNVSTLELGDSALYLCASSIGGDRGETQYFGPGTRLLVL.

The rearrangement uses TRBV5-5 and TRBJ2-1; 10 nucleotides line up with TRBD1. Germline V gene data show CDR1 as SGHKS and CDR2 as YYEKEE (reference sequence). V dropped 0 bases and J dropped 14; count of bases not matched to a gene: 8. The CDR3 spans 14 residues. The CDR3 DNA follows: TGTGCCAGCAGCTTGGGGGACAGGGGTTCCAGGGAGTTCTTC. Its translation is CASSLGDRGSREFF.

This clone has only a few counts. The genes are TRBV7-9 and TRBJ2-7, with D possibly matching TRBD2 (6 bases). The CDR3 sequence is 15 residues long. CDR1 SEHNR and CDR2 FQNEAQ come from the germline V gene (reference sequence). The V end lost 1 base, the J end lost 3 bases, and 13 bases lay between the germline ends. This CDR3 reads CASSLGGGHRYEQYF. Here the CDR3 DNA reads TGTGCCAGCAGCTTAGGTGGAGGGCACCGCTACGAGCAGTACTTC.

This clone appeared a few times. The chain has TRBV4-3 and TRBJ2-7; 8 nucleotides align to TRBD2. This CDR3 spans 17 amino acids. Germline V gives CDR1 LGHNA, CDR2 YSLEER. Trimming removed 2 bases from V and 4 bases from J; junction bases left unmatched: 13. The CDR3 DNA sequence: TGCGCCAGCAGCCAAAGCGCTGCGGGAGGAGTCCCTTACGAGCAGTACTTC. It yields the protein CASSQSAAGGVPYEQYF.

This chain joins TRBV6-6 and TRBJ2-7; a possible D gene is TRBD2 (7 bases). V was pared by 6 bases and J by 0 bases, with 15 bases between. CDR3 size: 15 residues. Germline V lookup: CDR1 MNHNY, CDR2 SVGAGI (reference sequence). CDR3 loop: CASSRSGTYSYEQYF. CDR3 coding DNA: TGTGCCAGCAGCAGGAGCGGGACATACTCCTACGAGCAGTACTTC.

This clone was seen a handful of times. The chain has TRBV6-1 and TRBJ1-5; tentatively, D is TRBD1 (6 bases). This CDR3 region has 13 residues. V gave up 4 bases and J gave up 7 bases, with 11 bases separating them. CDR1 and CDR2 (germline): MNHNS, SASEGT. The CDR3 loop reads CASSAAGTQPQHF. DNA for the CDR3: TGTGCCAGCAGTGCGGCAGGGACACAGCCCCAGCATTTT.